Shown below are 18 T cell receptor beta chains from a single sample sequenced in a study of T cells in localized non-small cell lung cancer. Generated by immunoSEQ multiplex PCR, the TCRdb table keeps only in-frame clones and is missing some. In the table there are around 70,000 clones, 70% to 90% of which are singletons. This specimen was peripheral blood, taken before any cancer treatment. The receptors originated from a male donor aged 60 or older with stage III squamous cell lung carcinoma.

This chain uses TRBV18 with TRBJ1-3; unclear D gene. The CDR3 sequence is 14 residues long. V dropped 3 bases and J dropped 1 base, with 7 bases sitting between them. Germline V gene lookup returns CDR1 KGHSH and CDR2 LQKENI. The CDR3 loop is CASSPTESGNTIYF. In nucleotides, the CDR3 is TGTGCCAGCTCACCGACGGAATCTGGAAACACCATATATTTT.

Written as DNA, the CDR3 is TGTGCCAGTAGGCCCCCCGAGGACACCGGGGAGCTGTTTTTT. Amino acids: CASRPPEDTGELFF. V usage is TRBV19 and J usage is TRBJ2-2; D is uncertain. Germline V gene sequence: CDR1 LNHDA, CDR2 SQIVND (reference sequence). CDR3 length: 14 amino acids. The V end was cut by 6 bases, the J end by 3 bases, with 11 bases between.

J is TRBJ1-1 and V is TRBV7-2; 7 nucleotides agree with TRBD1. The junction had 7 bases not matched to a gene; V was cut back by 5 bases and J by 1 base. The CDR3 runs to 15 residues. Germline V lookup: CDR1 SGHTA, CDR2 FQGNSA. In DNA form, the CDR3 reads TGTGCCAGCAGCCCCGTTTGGACAGGGAACACTGAAGCTTTCTTT. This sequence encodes CASSPVWTGNTEAFF. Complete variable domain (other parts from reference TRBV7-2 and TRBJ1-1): GAGVSQSPSNKVTEKGKDVELRCDPISGHTALYWYRQSLGQGLEFLIYFQGNSAPDKSGLPSDRFSAERTGGSVSTLTIQRTQQEDSAVYLCASSPVWTGNTEAFFGQGTRLTVV.

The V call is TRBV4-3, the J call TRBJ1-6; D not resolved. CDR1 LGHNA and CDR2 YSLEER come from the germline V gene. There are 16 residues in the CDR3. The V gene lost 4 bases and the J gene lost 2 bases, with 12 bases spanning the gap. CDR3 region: CASSLSFPTYNSPLHF. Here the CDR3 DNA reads TGCGCCAGCAGCCTCTCGTTCCCGACCTATAATTCACCCCTCCACTTT.

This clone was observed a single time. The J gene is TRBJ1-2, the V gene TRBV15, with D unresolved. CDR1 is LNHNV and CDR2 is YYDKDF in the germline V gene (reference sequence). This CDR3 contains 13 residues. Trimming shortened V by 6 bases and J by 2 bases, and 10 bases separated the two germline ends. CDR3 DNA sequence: TGTGCCACCAGAGGCCCCACAAACTATGGCTACACCTTC. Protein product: CATRGPTNYGYTF.

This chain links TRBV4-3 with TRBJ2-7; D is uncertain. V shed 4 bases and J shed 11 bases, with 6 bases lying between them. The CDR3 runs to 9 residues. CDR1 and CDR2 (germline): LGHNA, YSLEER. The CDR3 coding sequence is TGCGCCAGCAGCCCACCCGAGTACTTC. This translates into CASSPPEYF.

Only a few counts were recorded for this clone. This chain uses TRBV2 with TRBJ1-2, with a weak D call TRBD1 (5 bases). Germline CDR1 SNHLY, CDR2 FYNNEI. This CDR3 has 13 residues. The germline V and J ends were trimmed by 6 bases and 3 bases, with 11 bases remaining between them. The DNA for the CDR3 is TGTGCCAGCAGATTAACAGGAGACTATGGCTACACCTTC. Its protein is CASRLTGDYGYTF.

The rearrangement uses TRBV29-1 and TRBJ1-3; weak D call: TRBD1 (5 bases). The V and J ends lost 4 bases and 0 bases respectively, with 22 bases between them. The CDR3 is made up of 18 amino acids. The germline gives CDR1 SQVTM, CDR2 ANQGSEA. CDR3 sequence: CSVGTGHPWSGSGNTIYF. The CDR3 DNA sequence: TGCAGCGTTGGGACCGGACACCCCTGGTCGGGCTCTGGAAACACCATATATTTT. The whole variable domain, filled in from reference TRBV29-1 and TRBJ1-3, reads SAVISQKPSRDICQRGTSLTIQCQVDSQVTMMFWYRQQPGQSLTLIATANQGSEATYESGFVIDKFPISRPNLTFSTLTVSNMSPEDSSIYLCSVGTGHPWSGSGNTIYFGEGSWLTVV.

CDR3 in amino acids: CASSKYTEAFF. As DNA, the CDR3 is TGTGCCAGTAGTAAGTACACTGAAGCTTTCTTT. The rearrangement joins TRBV19 to TRBJ1-1; D call uncertain. CDR3 length: 11 residues. V was trimmed by 4 bases and J by 3 bases, leaving 3 bases between them. The germline CDR1 and CDR2 sequences are LNHDA and SQIVND (reference sequence).

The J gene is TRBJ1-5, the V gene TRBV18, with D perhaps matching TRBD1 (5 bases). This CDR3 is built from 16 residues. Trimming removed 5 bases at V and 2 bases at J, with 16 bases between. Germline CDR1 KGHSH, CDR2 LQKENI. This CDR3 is CASSFRSGMGNQPQHF. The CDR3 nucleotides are TGTGCCAGCTCATTCAGGTCAGGGATGGGCAATCAGCCCCAGCATTTT.

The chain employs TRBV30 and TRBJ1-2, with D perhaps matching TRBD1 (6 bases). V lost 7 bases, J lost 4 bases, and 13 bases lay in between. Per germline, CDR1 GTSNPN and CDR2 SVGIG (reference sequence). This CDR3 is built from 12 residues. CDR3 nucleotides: TGTGCCTCAACACAGGGAACCTATGGCTACACCTTC. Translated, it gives CASTQGTYGYTF.

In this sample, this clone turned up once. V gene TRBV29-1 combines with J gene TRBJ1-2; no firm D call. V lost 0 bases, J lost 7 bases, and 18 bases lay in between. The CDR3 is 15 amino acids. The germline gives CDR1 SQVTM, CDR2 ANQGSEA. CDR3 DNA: TGCAGCGTTGAAGATCAAGAGGTGCGGGAGGGTGGCTACACCTTC. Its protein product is CSVEDQEVREGGYTF.

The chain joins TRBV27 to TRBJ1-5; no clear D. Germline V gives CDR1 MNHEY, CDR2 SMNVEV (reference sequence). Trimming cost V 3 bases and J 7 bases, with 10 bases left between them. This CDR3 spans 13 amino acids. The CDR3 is CASSFTARQPQHF. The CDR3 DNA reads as TGTGCCAGCAGTTTCACGGCTCGACAGCCCCAGCATTTT.

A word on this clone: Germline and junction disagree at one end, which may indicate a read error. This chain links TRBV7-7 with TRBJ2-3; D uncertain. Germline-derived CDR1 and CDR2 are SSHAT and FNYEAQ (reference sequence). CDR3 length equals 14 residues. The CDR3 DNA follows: TGTGCTAGCAGCGCCGGGCTTAACACAGATACGCAGTATTTT. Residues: CASSAGLNTDTQYF.

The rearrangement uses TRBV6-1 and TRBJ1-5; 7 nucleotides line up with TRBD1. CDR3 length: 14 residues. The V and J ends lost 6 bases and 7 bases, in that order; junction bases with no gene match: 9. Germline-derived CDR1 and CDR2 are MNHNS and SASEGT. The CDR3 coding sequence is TGTGCCAGCAGCTCGACAGGGCCCGGCCAGCCCCAGCATTTT. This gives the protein CASSSTGPGQPQHF.

The CDR3: CASRGQAPSNTGELFF. The CDR3 DNA reads as TGTGCCTCGAGGGGACAGGCACCCTCAAACACCGGGGAGCTGTTTTTT. V is TRBV10-3 and J is TRBJ2-2; the match to TRBD1 covers 8 bases. Looked up from germline, CDR1 is ENHRY and CDR2 is SYGVKD. This CDR3 spans 16 amino acids. V shed 11 bases and J 2 bases; nucleotides not matched to a gene: 13.

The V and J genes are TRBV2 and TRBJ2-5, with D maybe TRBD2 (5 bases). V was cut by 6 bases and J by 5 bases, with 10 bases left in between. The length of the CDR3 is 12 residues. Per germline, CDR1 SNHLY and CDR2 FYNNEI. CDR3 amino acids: CASSRLRETQYF. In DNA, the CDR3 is TGTGCCAGCAGCCGACTACGGGAGACCCAGTACTTC.

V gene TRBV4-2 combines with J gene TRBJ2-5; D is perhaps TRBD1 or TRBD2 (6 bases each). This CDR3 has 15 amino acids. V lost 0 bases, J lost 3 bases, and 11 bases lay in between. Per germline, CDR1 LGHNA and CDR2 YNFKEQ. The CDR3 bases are TGTGCCAGCAGCCAAGATTCGAGGGGGGAAGAGACCCAGTACTTC. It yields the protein CASSQDSRGEETQYF.